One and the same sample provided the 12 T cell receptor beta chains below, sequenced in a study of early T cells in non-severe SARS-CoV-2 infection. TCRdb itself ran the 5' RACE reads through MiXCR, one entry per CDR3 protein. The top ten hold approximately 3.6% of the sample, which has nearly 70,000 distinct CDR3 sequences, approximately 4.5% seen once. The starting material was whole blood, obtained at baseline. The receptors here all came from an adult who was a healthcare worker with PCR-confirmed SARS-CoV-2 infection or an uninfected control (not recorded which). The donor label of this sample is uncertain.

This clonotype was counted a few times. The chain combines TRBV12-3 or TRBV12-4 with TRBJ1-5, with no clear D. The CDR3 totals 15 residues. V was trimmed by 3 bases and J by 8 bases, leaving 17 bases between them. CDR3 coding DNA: TGTGCCAGCAGTTTTAACCCGGGAGGTTCAAAGCCCCAGCATTTT. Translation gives CASSFNPGGSKPQHF.

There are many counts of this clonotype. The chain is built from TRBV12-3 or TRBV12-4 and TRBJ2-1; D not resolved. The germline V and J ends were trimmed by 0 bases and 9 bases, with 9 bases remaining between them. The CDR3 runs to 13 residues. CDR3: CASSLAFAGEQFF. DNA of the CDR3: TGTGCCAGCAGTTTAGCTTTTGCAGGTGAGCAGTTCTTC.

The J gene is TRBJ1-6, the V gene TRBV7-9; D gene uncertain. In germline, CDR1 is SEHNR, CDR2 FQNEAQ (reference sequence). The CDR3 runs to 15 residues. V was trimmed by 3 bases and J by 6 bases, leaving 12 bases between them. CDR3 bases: TGTGCCAGCAGCTTTCCCCGGGTCCTTAATTCACCCCTCCACTTT. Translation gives CASSFPRVLNSPLHF. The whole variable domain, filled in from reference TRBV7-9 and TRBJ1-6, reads DTGVSQNPRHKITKRGQNVTFRCDPISEHNRLYWYRQTLGQGPEFLTYFQNEAQLEKSRLLSDRFSAERPKGSFSTLEIQRTEQGDSAMYLCASSFPRVLNSPLHFGNGTRLTVT.

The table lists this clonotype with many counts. The CDR3 DNA is TGTGCCAGCAGCTTAAAGGGAGTTGGTGATTCACCCCTCCACTTT. Amino acids: CASSLKGVGDSPLHF. The chain combines TRBV7-9 with TRBJ1-6; D uncertain. With 2 bases removed from V and 8 bases from J, the gap between germline ends came to 13 bases. Germline V gene sequence: CDR1 SEHNR, CDR2 FQNEAQ (reference sequence). There are 15 residues in the CDR3.

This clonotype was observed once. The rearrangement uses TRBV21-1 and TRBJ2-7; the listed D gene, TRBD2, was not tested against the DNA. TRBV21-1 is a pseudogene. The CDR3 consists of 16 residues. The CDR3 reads CASSNRTSGGPYEQYF. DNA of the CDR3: TGTGCCAGCAGCAATCGAACTAGCGGGGGGCCCTACGAGCAGTACTTC.

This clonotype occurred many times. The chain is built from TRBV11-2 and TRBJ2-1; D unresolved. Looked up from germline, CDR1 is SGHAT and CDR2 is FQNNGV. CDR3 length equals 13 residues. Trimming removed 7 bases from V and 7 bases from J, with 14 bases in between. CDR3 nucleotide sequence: TGTGCCAGCAACAAGCCGGGTGCAAATGAGCAGTTCTTC. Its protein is CASNKPGANEQFF. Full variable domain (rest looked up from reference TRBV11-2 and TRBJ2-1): EAGVAQSPRYKIIEKRQSVAFWCNPISGHATLYWYQQILGQGPKLLIQFQNNGVVDDSQLPKDRFSAERLKGVDSTLKIQPAKLEDSAVYLCASNKPGANEQFFGPGTRLTVL.

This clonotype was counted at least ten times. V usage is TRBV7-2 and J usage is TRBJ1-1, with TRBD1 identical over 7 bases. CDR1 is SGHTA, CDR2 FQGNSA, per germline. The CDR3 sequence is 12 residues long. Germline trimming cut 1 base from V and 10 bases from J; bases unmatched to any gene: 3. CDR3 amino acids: CASSLGQGGAFF. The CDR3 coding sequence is TGTGCCAGCAGCTTAGGACAGGGAGGAGCTTTCTTT. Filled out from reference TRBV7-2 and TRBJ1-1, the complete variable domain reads GAGVSQSPSNKVTEKGKDVELRCDPISGHTALYWYRQSLGQGLEFLIYFQGNSAPDKSGLPSDRFSAERTGGSVSTLTIQRTQQEDSAVYLCASSLGQGGAFFGQGTRLTVV.

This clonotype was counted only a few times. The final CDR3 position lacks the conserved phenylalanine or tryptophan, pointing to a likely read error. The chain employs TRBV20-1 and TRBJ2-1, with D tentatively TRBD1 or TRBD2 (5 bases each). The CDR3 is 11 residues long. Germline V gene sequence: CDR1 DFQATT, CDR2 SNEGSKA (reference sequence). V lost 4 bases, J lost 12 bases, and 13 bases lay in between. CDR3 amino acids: CSAIWGSWQFL. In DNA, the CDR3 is TGCAGTGCTATTTGGGGGAGTTGGCAGTTCCTC.

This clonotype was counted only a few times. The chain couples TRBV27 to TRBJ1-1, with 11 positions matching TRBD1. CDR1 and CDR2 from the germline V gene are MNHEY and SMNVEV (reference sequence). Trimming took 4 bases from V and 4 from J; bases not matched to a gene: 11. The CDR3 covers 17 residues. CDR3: CASSYERTGGWGTEAFF. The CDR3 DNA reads TGTGCCAGCAGTTACGAGCGGACAGGGGGCTGGGGCACTGAAGCTTTCTTT.

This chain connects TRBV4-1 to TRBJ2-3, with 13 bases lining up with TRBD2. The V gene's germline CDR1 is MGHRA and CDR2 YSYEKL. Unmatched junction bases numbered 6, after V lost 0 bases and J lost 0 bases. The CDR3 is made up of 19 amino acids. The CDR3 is CASSQDGLAGVSSTDTQYF. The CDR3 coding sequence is TGCGCCAGCAGCCAAGATGGACTAGCGGGAGTGTCTAGCACAGATACGCAGTATTTT.

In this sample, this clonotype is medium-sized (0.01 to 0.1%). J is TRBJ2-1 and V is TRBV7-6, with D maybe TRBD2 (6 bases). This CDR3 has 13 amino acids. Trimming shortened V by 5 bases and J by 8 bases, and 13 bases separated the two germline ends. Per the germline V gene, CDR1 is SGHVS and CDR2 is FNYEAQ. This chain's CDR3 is CASSERGNHEQFF. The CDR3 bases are TGTGCCAGCAGCGAACGGGGGAATCATGAGCAGTTCTTC. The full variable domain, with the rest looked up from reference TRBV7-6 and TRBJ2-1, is GAGVSQSPRYKVTKRGQDVALRCDPISGHVSLYWYRQALGQGPEFLTYFNYEAQQDKSGLPNDRFSAERPEGSISTLTIQRTEQRDSAMYRCASSERGNHEQFFGPGTRLTVL.

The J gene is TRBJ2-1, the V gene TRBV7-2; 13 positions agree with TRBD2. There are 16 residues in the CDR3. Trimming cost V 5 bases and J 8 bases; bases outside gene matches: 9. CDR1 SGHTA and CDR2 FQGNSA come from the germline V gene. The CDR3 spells CASSGRLAGGVDEQFF. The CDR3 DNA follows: TGTGCCAGCAGCGGCCGACTAGCGGGGGGAGTCGATGAGCAGTTCTTC.